This TCR beta chain comes out of a study of cytomegalovirus exposure and HLA in healthy donors. About the research overall: The 90 to 150 validation repertoires were produced on the same platform as the roughly 670 repertoires of the first cohort. This was reported in a later analysis.

Trimming took off 4 bases at V and 0 bases at J, with 11 bases between the two ends. The CDR3 is made up of 14 amino acids. CDR1 is SGHRS and CDR2 is YFSETQ in the germline V gene. Study conclusions and caveats: Researchers catalogued about 160 TCR beta chains as cytomegalovirus-associated. Some public TCRs appeared in many individuals, while most sequences were rare.

Clones were read by immunoSEQ multiplex PCR, and TCRdb kept only the in-frame ones, dropping some. The sample lists about 150,000 clones, just over 85% seen once, with around 2.1% in the top ten. Points on this clone: Its antigen is not identified.

This chain links TRBV5-1 with TRBJ2-7; D possibly corresponds to TRBD1 (6 bases). Specimen: PBMCs. The TCR was taken from a human donor in good health. The CDR3 DNA reads TGCGCCAGCAGCACGGGACAAAGCTCCTACGAGCAGTACTTC. Translated: CASSTGQSSYEQYF.